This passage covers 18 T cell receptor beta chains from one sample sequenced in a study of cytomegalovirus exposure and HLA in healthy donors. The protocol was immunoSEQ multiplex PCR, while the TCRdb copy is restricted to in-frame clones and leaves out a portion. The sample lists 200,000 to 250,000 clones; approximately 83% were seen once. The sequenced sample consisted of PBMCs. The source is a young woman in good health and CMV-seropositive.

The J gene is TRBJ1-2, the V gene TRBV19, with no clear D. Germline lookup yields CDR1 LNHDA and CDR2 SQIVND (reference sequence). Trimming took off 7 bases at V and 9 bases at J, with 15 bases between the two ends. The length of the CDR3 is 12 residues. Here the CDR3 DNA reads TGTGCCAGTAAAGAAAAGATCGGGCGCTACACCTTC. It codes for CASKEKIGRYTF.

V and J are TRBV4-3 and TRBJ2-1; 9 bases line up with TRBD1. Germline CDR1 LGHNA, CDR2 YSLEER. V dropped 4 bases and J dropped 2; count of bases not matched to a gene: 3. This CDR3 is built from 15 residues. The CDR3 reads CASSRTGETYNEQFF. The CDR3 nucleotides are TGCGCCAGCAGCCGGACAGGGGAAACCTACAATGAGCAGTTCTTC.

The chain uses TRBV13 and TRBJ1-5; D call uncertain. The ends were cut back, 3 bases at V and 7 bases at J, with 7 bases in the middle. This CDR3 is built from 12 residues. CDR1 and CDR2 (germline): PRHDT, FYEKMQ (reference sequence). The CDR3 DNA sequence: TGTGCCAGCAGCTTCCAACGGCAGCCCCAGCATTTT. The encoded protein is CASSFQRQPQHF.

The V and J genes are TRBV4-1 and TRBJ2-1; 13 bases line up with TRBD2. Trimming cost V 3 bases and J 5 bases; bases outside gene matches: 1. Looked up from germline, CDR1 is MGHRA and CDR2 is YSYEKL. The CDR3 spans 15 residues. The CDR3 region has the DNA TGCGCCAGCAGCCAGGGACTAGCGGGGAACAATGAGCAGTTCTTC. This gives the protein CASSQGLAGNNEQFF.

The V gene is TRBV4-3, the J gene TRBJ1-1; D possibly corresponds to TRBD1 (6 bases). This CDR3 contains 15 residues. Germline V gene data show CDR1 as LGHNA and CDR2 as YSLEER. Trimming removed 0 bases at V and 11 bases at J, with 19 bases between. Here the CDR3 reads CASSQEGFGGSRAFF. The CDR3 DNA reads TGCGCCAGCAGCCAAGAAGGTTTCGGGGGCAGTCGGGCTTTCTTT.

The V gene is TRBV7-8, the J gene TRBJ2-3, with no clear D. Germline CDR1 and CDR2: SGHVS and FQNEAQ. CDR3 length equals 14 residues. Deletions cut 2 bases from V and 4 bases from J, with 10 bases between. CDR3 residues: CASSLSPGSDTQYF. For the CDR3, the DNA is TGTGCCAGCAGCTTATCCCCTGGGTCAGATACGCAGTATTTT.

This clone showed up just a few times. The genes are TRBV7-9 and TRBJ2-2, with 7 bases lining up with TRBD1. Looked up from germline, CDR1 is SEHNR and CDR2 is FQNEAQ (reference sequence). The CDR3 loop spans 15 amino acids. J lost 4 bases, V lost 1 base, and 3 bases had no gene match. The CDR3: CASSLEGAPTGELFF. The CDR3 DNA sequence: TGTGCCAGCAGCTTAGAGGGGGCGCCCACCGGGGAGCTGTTTTTT.

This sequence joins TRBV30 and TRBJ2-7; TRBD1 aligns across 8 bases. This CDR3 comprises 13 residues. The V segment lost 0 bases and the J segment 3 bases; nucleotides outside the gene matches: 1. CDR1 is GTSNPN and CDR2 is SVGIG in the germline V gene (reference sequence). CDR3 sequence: CAWSVGTGYEQYF. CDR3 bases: TGTGCCTGGAGTGTAGGGACAGGCTACGAGCAGTACTTC.

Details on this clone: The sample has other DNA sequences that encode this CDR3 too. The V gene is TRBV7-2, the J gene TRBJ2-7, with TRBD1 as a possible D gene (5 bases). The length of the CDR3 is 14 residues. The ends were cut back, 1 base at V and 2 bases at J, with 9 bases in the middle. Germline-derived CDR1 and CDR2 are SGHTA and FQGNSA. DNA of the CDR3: TGTGCCAGCAGCTTAGGGCAGGGAACCTACGAGCAGTACTTC. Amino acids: CASSLGQGTYEQYF.

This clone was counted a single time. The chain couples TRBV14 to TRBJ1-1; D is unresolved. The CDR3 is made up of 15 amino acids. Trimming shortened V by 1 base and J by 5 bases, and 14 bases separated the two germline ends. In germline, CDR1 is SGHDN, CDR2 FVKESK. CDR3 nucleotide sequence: TGTGCCAGCAGCCAAGGGTACAGTTCTATGACTGAAGCTTTCTTT. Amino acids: CASSQGYSSMTEAFF.

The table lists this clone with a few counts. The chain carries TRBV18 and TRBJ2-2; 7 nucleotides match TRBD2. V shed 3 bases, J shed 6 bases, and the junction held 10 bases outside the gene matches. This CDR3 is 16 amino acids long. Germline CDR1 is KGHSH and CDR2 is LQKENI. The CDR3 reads CASSPGGSGNSGELFF. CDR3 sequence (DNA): TGTGCCAGCTCACCTGGCGGGAGTGGGAATTCCGGGGAGCTGTTTTTT.

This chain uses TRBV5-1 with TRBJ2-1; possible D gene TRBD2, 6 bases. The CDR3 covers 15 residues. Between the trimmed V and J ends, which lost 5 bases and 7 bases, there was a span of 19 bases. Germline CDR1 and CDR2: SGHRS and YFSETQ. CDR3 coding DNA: TGCGCCAGCAGTCAAGGAGGGAGTGACGTAAATGAGCAGTTCTTC. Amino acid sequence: CASSQGGSDVNEQFF.

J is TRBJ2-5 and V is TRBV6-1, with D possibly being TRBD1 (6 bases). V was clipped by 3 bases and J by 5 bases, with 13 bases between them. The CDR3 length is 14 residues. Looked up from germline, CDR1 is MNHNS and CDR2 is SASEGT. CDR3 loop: CASSDRGQLETQYF. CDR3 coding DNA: TGTGCCAGCAGTGATCGCGGACAGTTGGAGACCCAGTACTTC.

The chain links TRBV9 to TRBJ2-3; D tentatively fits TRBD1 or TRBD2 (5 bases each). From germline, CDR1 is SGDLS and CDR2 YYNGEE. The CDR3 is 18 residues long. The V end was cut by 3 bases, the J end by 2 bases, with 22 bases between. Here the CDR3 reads CASSARLTGTHSTDTQYF. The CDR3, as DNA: TGTGCCAGCAGCGCCCGACTAACCGGGACCCACTCCACAGATACGCAGTATTTT.

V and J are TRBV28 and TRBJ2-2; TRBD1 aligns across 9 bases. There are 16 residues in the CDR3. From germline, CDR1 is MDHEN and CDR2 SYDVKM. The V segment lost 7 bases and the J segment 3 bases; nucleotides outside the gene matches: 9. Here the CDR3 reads CASTRLRDRDTGELFF. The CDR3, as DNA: TGTGCCAGCACTCGTCTCCGGGACAGGGACACCGGGGAGCTGTTTTTT.

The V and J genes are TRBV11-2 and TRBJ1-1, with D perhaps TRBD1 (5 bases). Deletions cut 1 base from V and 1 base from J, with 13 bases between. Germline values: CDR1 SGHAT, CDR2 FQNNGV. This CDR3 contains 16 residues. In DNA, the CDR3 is TGTGCCAGCAGCTTAGGATGGGAAGGGACGAACACTGAAGCTTTCTTT. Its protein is CASSLGWEGTNTEAFF.

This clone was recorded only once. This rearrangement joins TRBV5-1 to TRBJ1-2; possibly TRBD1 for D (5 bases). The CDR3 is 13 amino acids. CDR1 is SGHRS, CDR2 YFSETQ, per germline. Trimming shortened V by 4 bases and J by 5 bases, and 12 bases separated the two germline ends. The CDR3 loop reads CASSEGPTYGYTF. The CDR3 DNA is TGCGCCAGCAGCGAGGGACCGACGTATGGCTACACCTTC.

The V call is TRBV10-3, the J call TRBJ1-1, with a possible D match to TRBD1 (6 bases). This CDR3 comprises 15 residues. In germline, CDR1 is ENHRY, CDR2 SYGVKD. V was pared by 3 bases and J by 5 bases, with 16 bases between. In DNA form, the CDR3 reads TGTGCCATCAGTGAAACGGGGGGGCGTCGGACTGAAGCTTTCTTT. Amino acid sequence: CAISETGGRRTEAFF.